Listed below are T cell receptor beta chains from one sample, sequenced in a study of blood T cell repertoires in COVID-19. Profiling relied on immunoSEQ multiplex PCR, and the TCRdb table lists in-frame clones only, not all of them. The table lists 300,000 to 400,000 clones, around 87% of them singletons. Sequencing input: peripheral blood. All receptors come from a woman between 45 and 60 years old with COVID-19, enrolled during active disease. CDR3s include the opening cysteine and the closing phenylalanine or tryptophan. The order of the fields is V gene, D gene, CDR3 length, J gene, clone size, CDR3 DNA, CDR3 protein. D genes are given only for firm matches. The size of a clone is reported for some rows only, either as once, few or many, or as a class for expanded clones.

TRBV6-2/TRBV6-3	TRBD2	19	TRBJ2-3	-	TGTGCCAGCAGTTACTCGATTACTAGCGGGAGTCGACCCACAGATACGCAGTATTTT	CASSYSITSGSRPTDTQYF
TRBV27	TRBD2	15	TRBJ2-7	-	TGTGCCAGCAGTTTCGGGACTAGCGGGAGTATGGAGCAGTACTTC	CASSFGTSGSMEQYF
TRBV30	-	15	TRBJ1-2	-	TGTGCCTGGAGTGTACGGAGAGCCTCTAACTATGGCTACACCTTC	CAWSVRRASNYGYTF
TRBV3-1/TRBV3-2	TRBD2	16	TRBJ2-1	-	TGTGCCAGCAGCAAACCAGCGGGAGGCTCCTACAATGAGCAGTTCTTC	CASSKPAGGSYNEQFF
TRBV9	-	15	TRBJ2-6	-	TGTGCCAGCAGCGCCCTGAGCTCTGGGGCCAACGTCCTGACTTTC	CASSALSSGANVLTF
TRBV24-1	TRBD2	16	TRBJ2-1	once	TGTGCCACCAGTGACGCTGGGACTAGCGGGAGGTATGAGCAGTTCTTC	CATSDAGTSGRYEQFF
TRBV30	TRBD2	18	TRBJ2-1	-	TGTGCCTGGACAGACGGCCGTGGGCTAGCGGGAGGACACAATGAGCAGTTCTTC	CAWTDGRGLAGGHNEQFF
TRBV9	TRBD2	15	TRBJ2-1	-	TGTGCCAGCAGCGTCACTAGCGGGAGAGGGAATGAGCAGTTCTTC	CASSVTSGRGNEQFF
TRBV19	-	18	TRBJ2-7	few	TGTGCCAGTAGTATTGTTCCAGGAGGCAGCACCCTCTCCTACGAGCAGTACTTC	CASSIVPGGSTLSYEQYF
TRBV6-5	-	16	TRBJ1-1	once	TGTGCCAGCAGTTCCGATCTTTGGCAGATGAACACTGAAGCTTTCTTT	CASSSDLWQMNTEAFF
TRBV6-2/TRBV6-3	TRBD1	16	TRBJ2-1	-	TGTGCCAGCAGTTACCCACCGGGACAGGGGAAGAATGAGCAGTTCTTC	CASSYPPGQGKNEQFF
TRBV4-1	-	13	TRBJ1-6	-	TGCGCCAGCAGCCAAGACAGAAATTCACCCCTCCACTTT	CASSQDRNSPLHF
TRBV29-1	-	14	TRBJ2-4	-	TGCAGCGTTGTTCAGGGTCTCGGGGGAAACATTCAGTACTTC	CSVVQGLGGNIQYF
TRBV18	-	15	TRBJ2-2	-	TGTGCCAGCTCACAACTAGCTGCGAACACCGGGGAGCTGTTTTTT	CASSQLAANTGELFF
TRBV19	TRBD1	14	TRBJ1-5	few	TGTGCCAGTAGTATAGGACAGGGAAATCAGCCCCAGCATTTT	CASSIGQGNQPQHF
TRBV18	TRBD1	16	TRBJ1-5	-	TGTGCCAGCTCACCACCCGGCAGGGGGAGCAATCAGCCCCAGCATTTT	CASSPPGRGSNQPQHF
TRBV6-4	TRBD2	14	TRBJ2-3	-	TGTGCCAGCAGTGTTGCGGGAGGGGTAGATACGCAGTATTTT	CASSVAGGVDTQYF
TRBV24-1	-	15	TRBJ1-1	-	TGTGCCACCAGCCACGGGGGGTGGGGGGTCACTGAAGCTTTCTTT	CATSHGGWGVTEAFF
TRBV6-5	-	15	TRBJ2-7	-	TGTGCCAGCAGTTACGCGGCACAGGGCCCCTACGAGCAGTACTTC	CASSYAAQGPYEQYF
TRBV7-2	TRBD2	14	TRBJ2-5	-	TGTGCCAGCAGTTTAGCGGGAGTCAGAGAGACCCAGTACTTC	CASSLAGVRETQYF
TRBV30	TRBD1	14	TRBJ2-7	-	TGTGCCTGGGACACCGGGACAGGGGCGTACGAGCAGTACTTC	CAWDTGTGAYEQYF
TRBV29-1	-	16	TRBJ1-1	-	TGCAGCGTTGAAAAGGGGTCAGGGCTAATGAACACTGAAGCTTTCTTT	CSVEKGSGLMNTEAFF
TRBV9	-	16	TRBJ2-1	-	TGTGCCAGTGACCCTAGCCCCTTGGGGGGGCATAATGAGCAGTTCTTC	CASDPSPLGGHNEQFF
TRBV18	-	13	TRBJ2-7	-	TGTGCCAGCTCAACCTCAGGGTTCGGCGAGCAGTACTTC	CASSTSGFGEQYF
TRBV19	TRBD1	15	TRBJ1-2	-	TGTGCCAGCCAACCCATTTGGACAGGGCAAGTTGGCTACACCTTC	CASQPIWTGQVGYTF
TRBV18	TRBD2	14	TRBJ2-5	-	TGTGCCAGCTCACCGAGACTAGCGGAAGAGACCCAGTACTTC	CASSPRLAEETQYF
TRBV29-1	TRBD1	15	TRBJ1-1	many	TGCAGCGGGACCACCACAGGGGTGCTCGCCACTGAAGCTTTCTTT	CSGTTTGVLATEAFF
TRBV27	-	13	TRBJ1-1	few	TGTGCCAGCAGTTTAGGCAGGGACACTGAAGCTTTCTTT	CASSLGRDTEAFF
TRBV5-1	TRBD1	16	TRBJ1-6	-	TGCGCCAGCAGCTTCCGGGACAGGGATAATAATTCACCCCTCCACTTT	CASSFRDRDNNSPLHF